This T cell receptor beta chain was observed in a study of immune heterogeneity within non-small cell lung tumors. The study's findings and limits: Correlation analysis showed that local T-cell clonality was moderately but significantly associated with local tumor mutational burden (R 0.3 to 0.35). Each patient largely had their own distinct set of high-frequency T-cell receptor beta clonotypes. While identical dominant CDR3 beta clonotypes recurred across tumor sites within a patient, high-frequency clones unique to individual sites also appeared.

Concerning this clonotype itself: Its antigen is not known.

Template came from bulk tumor genomic DNA, at around 630 ng per sample. During surgery, several far-apart biopsies were obtained from every primary tumor. Enrolled individuals presented with untreated, newly diagnosed non-small cell lung cancer and received curative surgery. Germline CDR1 is SNHLY and CDR2 is FYNNEI. This CDR3 contains 13 residues. Trimming left V 6 bases short and J 5 bases short, with 11 bases between. Multiplex PCR was performed with 32 V and 13 J primers, and it amplified TCR beta CDR3. TCRdb passed the multiplex PCR reads through MiXCR, listing each CDR3 protein once. This table has around 6,000 distinct CDR3 sequences, around 20% appearing once.

This clonotype was obtained from a female donor with non-small cell lung cancer. The specimen sequenced was lung tumor tissue. The chain joins TRBV2 to TRBJ1-5, with D tentatively TRBD1 (5 bases). CDR3 bases: TGTGCCAGCAGCTGGGGGAAGGATCAGCCCCAGCATTTT. Its protein product is CASSWGKDQPQHF.